A selection of T cell receptor beta chains follows, all from one sample in a study of blood T cell repertoires in COVID-19. Method: immunoSEQ multiplex PCR; TCRdb's copy keeps in-frame clones and lacks some. Of 150,000 to 200,000 clones in the sample, approximately 91% are singletons; the top ten hold approximately 0.77%. The sample taken for sequencing was PBMCs or T cells enriched from blood (not recorded which). These receptors originate from a woman aged 18-35 years who had recovered from COVID-19. The CDR3 runs from the conserved cysteine through the conserved F or W. The order of the fields is J gene, D gene, V gene, clone size, CDR3 DNA, CDR3 protein. The D gene is left open where the match is weak. Some rows mark clone size as missing; the rest say once, few, many or name a class of expanded clone.

>TRBJ2-1|.|TRBV7-2|.
TGTGCCAGCAGCTCTTTTAGCGCCCCGAGAGATGAGCAGTTCTTC
CASSSFSAPRDEQFF
>TRBJ1-4|.|TRBV6-4|.
TGTGCCAGCAAGACCGAGACAGAGGGGGATGAAAAACTGTTTTTT
CASKTETEGDEKLFF
>TRBJ2-1|.|TRBV6-2/TRBV6-3|.
TGTGCCAGCAGTTACCGTCTCCCCAGCTCCTACAATGAGCAGTTCTTC
CASSYRLPSSYNEQFF
>TRBJ1-1|.|TRBV5-1|few
TGCGCCAGCAGCTTGGCCGTACAGCTCGAAGCTTTCTTT
CASSLAVQLEAFF
>TRBJ1-1|.|TRBV11-2|.
TGTGCCAGCAGCTTAGCAGAGAACACTGAAGCTTTCTTT
CASSLAENTEAFF
>TRBJ1-5|.|TRBV20-1|.
TGCAGTGCTAGTAAGCAGGGGAGGGGGGGCAATCAGCCCCAGCATTTT
CSASKQGRGGNQPQHF
>TRBJ1-2|.|TRBV18|once
TGTGCCAGCTCACCGCCTGGAGGGAACTATGGCTACACCTTC
CASSPPGGNYGYTF
>TRBJ2-1|TRBD2|TRBV2|.
TGTGCCAACAAGAAACTCGGACTAGCAACAGAGTTCTTC
CANKKLGLATEFF
>TRBJ2-1|.|TRBV9|once
TGTGCCAGCAGCGTAGGAGGGAGTAATGAGCAGTTCTTC
CASSVGGSNEQFF
>TRBJ2-1|TRBD2|TRBV3-1/TRBV3-2|.
TGTGCCAGCAACAAAATCTTAGCGGGGCCCCCCTACAATGAGCAGTTCTTC
CASNKILAGPPYNEQFF
>TRBJ2-1|TRBD2|TRBV28|.
TGTGCCAGCACAAGGGGACTAGTGGTCGATGAGCAGTTCTTC
CASTRGLVVDEQFF
>TRBJ1-1|.|TRBV28|.
TGTGCCAGCAGGCTAAGAGGGGGCACTGAAGCTTTCTTT
CASRLRGGTEAFF
>TRBJ2-3|TRBD2|TRBV10-2|.
TGCGCCAGCAGTGAATCTAGCGGGAGTAGGGATACGCAGTATTTT
CASSESSGSRDTQYF
>TRBJ1-4|.|TRBV3-1/TRBV3-2|.
TGTGCCAGCAGCCGAAACAGGGTTCGGAAGGAAAAACTGTTTTTT
CASSRNRVRKEKLFF
>TRBJ2-7|TRBD1|TRBV18|.
TGTGCCAGCTCGCCTGCTGGGACAGGGACCGAGCAGTACTTC
CASSPAGTGTEQYF
>TRBJ1-2|TRBD1|TRBV10-3|.
TGTGCCATCACCTCAACCGAGGAGGGGGCATCCTATGGCTACACCTTC
CAITSTEEGASYGYTF
>TRBJ2-7|TRBD1|TRBV11-3|.
TGTGCCAGCAGCCGACAGGGTGAGGAGCAGTACTTC
CASSRQGEEQYF
>TRBJ1-4|.|TRBV18|.
TGTGCCAGCTCACCCGGGACTAATGAAAAACTGTTTTTT
CASSPGTNEKLFF
>TRBJ2-7|TRBD2|TRBV3-1/TRBV3-2|.
TGTGCCAGCAGCCAATCGGGACTAGCGGGATCCTACGAGCAGTACTTC
CASSQSGLAGSYEQYF
>TRBJ2-1|TRBD2|TRBV6-4|.
TGTGCCAGCAGTGAACGGACTAGCGGGAATGAGCAGTTCTTC
CASSERTSGNEQFF
>TRBJ2-1|.|TRBV9|.
TGTGCCAGCAGCCTAGGGGGGGTCGATGAGCAGTTCTTC
CASSLGGVDEQFF
>TRBJ2-7|TRBD2|TRBV2|.
TGTGCCAGCAACCCAGGACTAGCGGGAGTTAACGAGCAGTACTTC
CASNPGLAGVNEQYF
>TRBJ2-2|.|TRBV9|once
TGTGCCAGCAGCGCCTCGGGGAGCCCTAACACCGGGGAGCTGTTTTTT
CASSASGSPNTGELFF
>TRBJ2-1|TRBD2|TRBV4-2|few
TGTGCCAGCAGCCAAGATTACCGGACTAGCGGAACCTACAATGAGCAGTTCTTC
CASSQDYRTSGTYNEQFF
>TRBJ1-1|.|TRBV5-1|.
TGCGCCAGCAGCGTATACAGGGATACTGAAGCTTTCTTT
CASSVYRDTEAFF
>TRBJ1-1|.|TRBV28|.
TGTGCCAGCAGTTCCAATATAGCCCTCATGAACACTGAAGCTTTCTTT
CASSSNIALMNTEAFF
>TRBJ2-6|TRBD2|TRBV7-2|.
TGTGCCAGCAGCTTAGCGGCTAGCGGGATGTCTGGGGCCAACGTCCTGACTTTC
CASSLAASGMSGANVLTF
>TRBJ2-3|TRBD2|TRBV11-2|.
TGTGCCAGCAGCCCGGTGGTTAGCGGGAGAACGGGAGGCACAGATACGCAGTATTTT
CASSPVVSGRTGGTDTQYF